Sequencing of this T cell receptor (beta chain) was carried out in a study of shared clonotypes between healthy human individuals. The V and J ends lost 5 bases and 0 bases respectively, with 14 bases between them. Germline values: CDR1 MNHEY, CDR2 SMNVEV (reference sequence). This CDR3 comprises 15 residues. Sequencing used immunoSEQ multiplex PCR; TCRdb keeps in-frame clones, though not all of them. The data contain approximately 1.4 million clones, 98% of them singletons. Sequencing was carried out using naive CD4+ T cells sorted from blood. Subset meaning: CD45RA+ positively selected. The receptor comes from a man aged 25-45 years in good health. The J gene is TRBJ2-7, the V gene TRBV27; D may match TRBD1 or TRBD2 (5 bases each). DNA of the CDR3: TGTGCCAGCAGTATAAGCCCCGGGGCCTCCTACGAGCAGTACTTC. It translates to CASSISPGASYEQYF.